These 18 T cell receptor beta chains came from one sample sequenced in a study of T-cell memory formation after mild COVID-19. TCRdb fed the 5' RACE reads into MiXCR, producing one record per CDR3 protein. Of some 120,000 distinct CDR3 sequences listed, approximately 6.2% are singletons. Sequencing input: PBMCs or a T cell subset sorted from them (not recorded which). These receptor sequences come from an adult woman who had mild COVID-19 (a few samples of this study predate the infection). Cell type and time point are not known.

Many counts were recorded for this clonotype. The chain links TRBV20-1 to TRBJ1-5; unclear D gene. The CDR3 spans 14 residues. Germline CDR1 is DFQATT and CDR2 is SNEGSKA (reference sequence). Trimming shortened V by 0 bases and J by 4 bases, and 10 bases separated the two germline ends. CDR3 in amino acids: CSARDHGKNQPQHF. CDR3 bases: TGCAGTGCTAGAGATCATGGGAAAAATCAGCCCCAGCATTTT.

This clonotype was observed at least ten times. The chain joins TRBV24-1 to TRBJ2-1; D unresolved. Germline V CDR1 and CDR2: KGHDR, SFDVKD. V dropped 3 bases and J dropped 0 bases, with 5 bases sitting between them. The CDR3 sequence is 14 residues long. This CDR3 reads CATSDQRSYNEQFF. CDR3 in DNA: TGTGCCACCAGTGATCAGCGCTCCTACAATGAGCAGTTCTTC.

At least ten counts were recorded for this clonotype. This rearrangement joins TRBV7-6 to TRBJ2-1; 7 nucleotides align to TRBD1. V lost 5 bases and J lost 9; bases outside the gene matches: 10. Germline V CDR1 and CDR2: SGHVS, FNYEAQ. The CDR3 has 14 amino acids. In DNA, the CDR3 is TGTGCCAGCAGCCAAGACGACAGGGTCGGTGAGCAGTTCTTC. This codes for CASSQDDRVGEQFF. Drawing the rest from reference TRBV7-6 and TRBJ2-1, the complete variable domain is GAGVSQSPRYKVTKRGQDVALRCDPISGHVSLYWYRQALGQGPEFLTYFNYEAQQDKSGLPNDRFSAERPEGSISTLTIQRTEQRDSAMYRCASSQDDRVGEQFFGPGTRLTVL.

This clonotype turned up a few times. V gene TRBV18 combines with J gene TRBJ2-5; tentative D call: TRBD1 (6 bases). Germline-derived CDR1 and CDR2 are KGHSH and LQKENI. V lost 5 bases to trimming and J lost 4 bases, with 14 bases between them. This CDR3 spans 14 amino acids. DNA of the CDR3: TGTGCCAGCTCAGCGACAGGCCCCGCAGAGACCCAGTACTTC. It is translated as CASSATGPAETQYF.

This clonotype showed up just a few times. The rearrangement joins TRBV5-1 to TRBJ1-1, with 7 bases fitting TRBD1. CDR1 is SGHRS, CDR2 YFSETQ, per germline. J lost 3 bases, V lost 4 bases, and 12 bases had no gene match. The CDR3 is 16 amino acids. CDR3 sequence (DNA): TGCGCCAGCAGCCCTTCACAGGGGTCCGTGGACACTGAAGCTTTCTTT. Encoded protein: CASSPSQGSVDTEAFF. The full variable domain, with the rest looked up from reference TRBV5-1 and TRBJ1-1, is KAGVTQTPRYLIKTRGQQVTLSCSPISGHRSVSWYQQTPGQGLQFLFEYFSETQRNKGNFPGRFSGRQFSNSRSEMNVSTLELGDSALYLCASSPSQGSVDTEAFFGQGTRLTVV.

This clonotype has a count of ten or more. This chain links TRBV6-5 with TRBJ1-1; 9 bases line up with TRBD1. The CDR3 totals 13 residues. Germline V CDR1 and CDR2: MNHEY, SVGAGI. V was clipped by 6 bases and J by 14 bases; unmatched bases: 13. The CDR3 DNA sequence: TGTGCCAGCAGGCCCACCGGGACAGGGCCGCGGTTCTTT. It encodes CASRPTGTGPRFF.

This CDR3 reads CASSPRGRSYNEQFF. CDR3 coding DNA: TGTGCCAGCAGCCCACGGGGGAGGTCCTACAATGAGCAGTTCTTC. J is TRBJ2-1 and V is TRBV14; TRBD2 might be the D (6 bases). CDR3 size: 15 residues. Trimming cost V 4 bases and J 1 base, with 11 bases left between them. CDR1 is SGHDN, CDR2 FVKESK, per germline.

In DNA, the CDR3 is TGTGCCAGCAGCCAAACCCGGGACAAGATGTTTTTT. Translated: CASSQTRDKMFF. V gene TRBV3-1 combines with J gene TRBJ1-4; D possibly corresponds to TRBD1 (6 bases). Between the trimmed V and J ends, which lost 2 bases and 15 bases, there was a span of 13 bases. Per the germline V gene, CDR1 is LGHDT and CDR2 is YNNKEL (reference sequence). The CDR3 is made up of 12 amino acids.

The gene calls are TRBV19 and TRBJ2-5; TRBD1 aligns across 8 bases. Germline CDR1 reads LNHDA; CDR2 reads SQIVND (reference sequence). Germline trimming cut 6 bases from V and 2 bases from J; bases unmatched to any gene: 11. The CDR3 is 16 residues long. CDR3 amino acids: CASSPGQGVIQETQYF. CDR3 bases: TGTGCCAGTAGCCCCGGACAGGGAGTTATTCAAGAGACCCAGTACTTC. Looking up the rest from reference TRBV19 and TRBJ2-5 gives the full variable domain: DGGITQSPKYLFRKEGQNVTLSCEQNLNHDAMYWYRQDPGQGLRLIYYSQIVNDFQKGDIAEGYSVSREKKESFPLTVTSAQKNPTAFYLCASSPGQGVIQETQYFGPGTRLLVL.

This clonotype turned up a few times. This chain connects TRBV18 to TRBJ2-5, with 7 bases lining up with TRBD1. The V gene's germline CDR1 is KGHSH and CDR2 LQKENI. The V and J ends lost 5 bases and 2 bases, in that order; junction bases with no gene match: 2. The CDR3 sequence is 13 residues long. This CDR3 reads CASSGGQQETQYF. DNA of the CDR3: TGTGCCAGCTCAGGGGGACAGCAAGAGACCCAGTACTTC.

In its sample, this clonotype was seen a few times. The chain has TRBV5-5 and TRBJ1-2; D not resolved. This CDR3 has 13 amino acids. V was clipped by 1 base and J by 3 bases, with 7 bases between them. CDR1 is SGHKS and CDR2 is YYEKEE in the germline V gene (reference sequence). The CDR3 sequence: CASSLSTDYGYTF. The CDR3 region has the DNA TGTGCCAGCAGCTTGTCCACAGACTATGGCTACACCTTC.

This clonotype showed up just a few times. The chain joins TRBV3-1 to TRBJ1-1; D remains ambiguous. The V gene's germline CDR1 is LGHDT and CDR2 YNNKEL (reference sequence). The CDR3 spans 13 residues. The ends were cut back, 4 bases at V and 2 bases at J, with 8 bases in the middle. The CDR3 coding sequence is TGTGCCAGCAGCCCAGCGGCCAACACTGAAGCTTTCTTT. Protein sequence: CASSPAANTEAFF.

This clonotype was picked up many times. V and J are TRBV7-8 and TRBJ1-5; the D is unclear. V was pared by 0 bases and J by 5 bases, with 5 bases between. This CDR3 has 13 residues. Germline CDR1 SGHVS, CDR2 FQNEAQ. The CDR3 DNA is TGTGCCAGCAGCTTAGCGTGGGATCAGCCCCAGCATTTT. Its translation is CASSLAWDQPQHF.

CDR3 residues: CASNRGGVSGGGYTF. In DNA form, the CDR3 reads TGTGCCAGCAACCGCGGGGGGGTTTCGGGAGGTGGCTACACCTTC. J is TRBJ1-2 and V is TRBV6-5, with a weak D call TRBD1 (5 bases). The CDR3 is made up of 15 amino acids. Germline V gene data show CDR1 as MNHEY and CDR2 as SVGAGI. V dropped 7 bases and J dropped 7 bases, with 22 bases sitting between them.

This clonotype was counted ten times or more. V gene TRBV12-3 or TRBV12-4 combines with J gene TRBJ1-2; TRBD1 is a possible D gene (5 bases). The CDR3 is 13 residues long. Trimming shortened V by 6 bases and J by 6 bases, and 14 bases separated the two germline ends. CDR3 DNA sequence: TGTGCCAGCAGCCTGGGACGCGCTGATGGCTACACCTTC. This sequence encodes CASSLGRADGYTF.

In this sample, this clonotype turned up many times. The chain couples TRBV20-1 to TRBJ1-2, with 7 positions matching TRBD1. Trimming cost V 7 bases and J 4 bases; bases outside gene matches: 9. Germline assignment: CDR1 DFQATT and CDR2 SNEGSKA (reference sequence). The CDR3 covers 13 residues. Here the CDR3 DNA reads TGCAGTGTTCCGGAAGGACAGGCCTATGGCTACACCTTC. It codes for CSVPEGQAYGYTF.

A few counts support this clonotype. The V call is TRBV7-2, the J call TRBJ1-3; 7 bases match TRBD1. With 3 bases clipped from V and 3 bases from J, the junction kept 5 bases outside the gene matches. The CDR3 totals 15 residues. Germline CDR1 SGHTA, CDR2 FQGNSA. This CDR3 reads CASSFEHRGGNTIYF. For the CDR3, the DNA is TGTGCCAGCAGCTTCGAACACAGGGGTGGAAACACCATATATTTT.

This clonotype has just a few counts. V and J are TRBV19 and TRBJ2-5, with a possible D match to TRBD1 (5 bases). From germline, CDR1 is LNHDA and CDR2 SQIVND (reference sequence). The CDR3 spans 16 residues. V lost 3 bases and J 5 bases, leaving 19 bases between the germline ends. In DNA, the CDR3 is TGTGCCAGTAGTATCCGGGTAGGGGCATTCAGCGAGACCCAGTACTTC. Amino acid sequence: CASSIRVGAFSETQYF.